The sequence of this T cell receptor (beta chain) was determined in a study of regulatory T cells in long-lasting Graves disease. Broader study findings: A greater number of public clonotypes (around 2,700) was shared by persistent patients than by new patients (roughly 880).

This clonotype was seen only a few times. Its antigen is currently unknown. TCR beta libraries were built with iRepertoire HTBI primers and Arm-PCR of CDR3 regions. TCRdb re-called the multiplex PCR reads with MiXCR, one entry per CDR3 protein. Here the sample spans 600,000 to 650,000 distinct CDR3 sequences, 16% being singletons. Time point noted: newly diagnosed GD, antithyroid drugs for less than 3 months. PBMCs provided the RNA from which the TCR library was made. These data also featured in a second study, about T cells in Graves' hyperthyroidism and ophthalmopathy.

The sample here was peripheral blood mononuclear cells (PBMCs), taken at new diagnosis, from a patient treated with antithyroid drugs. This clonotype originated in a woman in her 30s with Graves disease.

CDR3 region: CASRDLSGYTF. The DNA of the CDR3 is TGTGCCAGCAGAGATCTCTCTGGCTACACCTTC. The chain is built from TRBV3-1 and TRBJ1-2; D is unclear. V was trimmed by 6 bases and J by 7 bases, leaving 9 bases between them. Germline V CDR1 and CDR2: LGHDT, YNNKEL (reference sequence). This CDR3 contains 11 residues.